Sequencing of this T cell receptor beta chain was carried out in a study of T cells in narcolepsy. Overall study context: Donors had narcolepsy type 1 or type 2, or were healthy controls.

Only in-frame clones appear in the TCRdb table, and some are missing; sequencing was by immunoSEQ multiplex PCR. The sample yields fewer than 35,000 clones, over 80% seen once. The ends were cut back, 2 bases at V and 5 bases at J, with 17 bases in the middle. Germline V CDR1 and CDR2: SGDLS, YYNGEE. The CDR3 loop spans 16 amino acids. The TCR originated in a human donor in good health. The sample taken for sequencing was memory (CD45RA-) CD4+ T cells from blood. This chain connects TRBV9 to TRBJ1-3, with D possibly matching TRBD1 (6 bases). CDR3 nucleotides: TGTGCCAGCAGCGTGCTGTCTGGGGGACATCGAAACACCATATATTTT. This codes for CASSVLSGGHRNTIYF.